Described below is a single T cell receptor beta chain sequence and its context. As yet, its antigen is unknown. Germline assignment: CDR1 SGHTA and CDR2 FQGNSA. V was trimmed by 0 bases and J by 4 bases, leaving 10 bases between them. The CDR3 length is 15 residues. Naive CD4+ cells were CD45RA-selected; the remaining cells were memory. The data belong to a study of shared clonotypes between healthy human individuals. Study in general: Researchers assigned three CD4 naive, three CD4 memory, two CD8 naive and one CD8 memory plate to each donor.

This table comes from immunoSEQ multiplex PCR, and its TCRdb copy is limited to in-frame clones, with some not included. The sample includes about 1.1 million clones, about 80% seen only once; the top ten take 0.89%. Study-level findings and limits: Read depth was anticipated to influence clonotype sharing among donors. Non-shared clonotypes had lower generation probabilities than clonotypes shared by all four sorted-subset donors.

The chain has TRBV7-2 and TRBJ2-1; tentatively, D is TRBD2 (5 bases). The sample was memory CD4+ T cells from PBMCs. Subset here: CD45RA-negative fraction. The sequence was collected from a man younger than 30 in good health. Some clones in this sample may be carry-over from other donors' samples. In DNA, the CDR3 is TGTGCCAGCAGCTTAGCAGCGGTCGAGTACAATGAGCAGTTCTTC. Translation gives CASSLAAVEYNEQFF.